Described below is a single T cell receptor beta chain sequence and its context. Other DNA sequences in the same sample also yield this CDR3. This sample was taken from a study of blood T cell repertoires in COVID-19. On the study more broadly: The samples span acute and convalescent COVID-19 from the United States, Italy and Spain.

Per the study methods: Amplification of reference gene primers provided the estimated nucleated cell counts. TCRdb's copy holds only in-frame clones and misses some; the assay was immunoSEQ multiplex PCR. V, J and clone size are taken as reported in that table, and D and trimming were inferred from the DNA itself. The table includes a few hundred thousand clones, about 89% detected once. Sequencing input: peripheral blood. The TCR originated in a woman in her 50s who had recovered from COVID-19.

CDR3 sequence reads: CAWSGGGYGYTF. The CDR3 DNA is TGTGCCTGGAGTGGGGGGGGCTATGGCTACACCTTC. This chain connects TRBV30 to TRBJ1-2, with a weak D call TRBD1 (5 bases). The CDR3 has 12 amino acids. Germline CDR1 reads GTSNPN; CDR2 reads SVGIG (reference sequence). V lost 1 base to trimming and J lost 4 bases, with 7 bases between them.